Detailed here is one T cell receptor (beta chain). Its target is unknown. This record comes from a study of T cell responses to AZD1222 COVID-19 vaccine. Overall study findings and caveats: Just a handful of AZD1222 recipients were seropositive at baseline. Donors were mostly white British, more females; clonal diversity possibly underestimated. Recipients of two AZD1222 doses showed rising Spike-specific TCR breadth and depth.

TCRdb's copy holds only in-frame clones and misses some; the assay was immunoSEQ multiplex PCR. The sample includes 100,000 to 120,000 clones, around 89% of them seen just once. With 8 bases clipped from V and 8 bases from J, the junction kept 9 bases outside the gene matches. The CDR3 spans 13 residues. CDR1 is LNHDA and CDR2 is SQIVND in the germline V gene (reference sequence). The chain combines TRBV19 with TRBJ1-1; 9 bases agree with TRBD1. This material consisted of peripheral blood, taken on day 0 of AZD1222 vaccination. The TCR sequence derives from an adult in good health. The chain's CDR3 is CASRTPGQGEAFF. CDR3 sequence (DNA): TGTGCCAGTCGAACCCCGGGACAGGGAGAAGCTTTCTTT.